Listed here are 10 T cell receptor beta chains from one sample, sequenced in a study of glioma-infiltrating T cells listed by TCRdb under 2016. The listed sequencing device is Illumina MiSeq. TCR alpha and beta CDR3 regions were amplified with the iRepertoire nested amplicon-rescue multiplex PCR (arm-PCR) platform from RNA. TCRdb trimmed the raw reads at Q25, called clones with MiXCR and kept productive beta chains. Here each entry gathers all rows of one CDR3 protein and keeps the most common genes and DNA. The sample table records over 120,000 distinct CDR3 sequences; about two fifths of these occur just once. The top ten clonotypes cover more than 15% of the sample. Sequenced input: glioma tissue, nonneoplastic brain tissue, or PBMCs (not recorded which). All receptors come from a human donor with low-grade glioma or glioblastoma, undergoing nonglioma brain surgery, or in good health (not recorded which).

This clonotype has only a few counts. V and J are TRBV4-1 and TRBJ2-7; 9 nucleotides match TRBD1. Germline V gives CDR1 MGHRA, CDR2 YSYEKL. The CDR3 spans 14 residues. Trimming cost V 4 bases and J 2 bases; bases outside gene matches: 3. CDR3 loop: CASSRGQGPYEQYF. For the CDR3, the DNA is TGCGCCAGCAGCCGAGGACAGGGGCCCTACGAGCAGTACTTC.

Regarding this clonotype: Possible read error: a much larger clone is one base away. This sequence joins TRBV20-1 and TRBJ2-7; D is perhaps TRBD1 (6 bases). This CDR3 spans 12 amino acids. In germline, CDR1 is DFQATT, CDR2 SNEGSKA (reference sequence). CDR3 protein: CSYRVSSYEHYF. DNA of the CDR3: TGCAGTTACAGGGTTAGCTCCTACGAGCATTACTTC.

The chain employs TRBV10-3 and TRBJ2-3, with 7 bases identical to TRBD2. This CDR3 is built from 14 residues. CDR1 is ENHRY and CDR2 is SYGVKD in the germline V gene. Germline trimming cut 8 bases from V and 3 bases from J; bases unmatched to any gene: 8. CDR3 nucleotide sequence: TGTGCCATCGGTACGGGAGGCGGGACAGATACGCAGTATTTT. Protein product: CAIGTGGGTDTQYF.

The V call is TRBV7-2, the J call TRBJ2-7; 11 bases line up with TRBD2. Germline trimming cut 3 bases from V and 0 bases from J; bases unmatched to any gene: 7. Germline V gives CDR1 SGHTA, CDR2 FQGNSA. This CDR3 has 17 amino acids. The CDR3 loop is CASSFRSGGVSSYEQYF. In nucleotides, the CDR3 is TGTGCCAGCAGCTTCCGTAGCGGGGGGGTCTCCTCCTACGAGCAGTACTTC.

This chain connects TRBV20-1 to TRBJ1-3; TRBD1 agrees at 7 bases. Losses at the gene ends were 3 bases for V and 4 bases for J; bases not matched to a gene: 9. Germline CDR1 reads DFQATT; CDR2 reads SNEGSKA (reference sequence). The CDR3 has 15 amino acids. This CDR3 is CSARGRGQIGNTIYF. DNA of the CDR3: TGCAGTGCTAGGGGGAGGGGGCAAATAGGAAACACCATATATTTT.

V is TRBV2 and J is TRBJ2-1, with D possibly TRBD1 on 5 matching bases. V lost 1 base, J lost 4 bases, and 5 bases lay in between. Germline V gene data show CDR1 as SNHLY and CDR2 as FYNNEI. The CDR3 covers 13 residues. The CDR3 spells CASSEEGYNEQFF. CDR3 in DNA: TGTGCCAGCAGTGAAGAGGGGTACAATGAGCAGTTCTTC.

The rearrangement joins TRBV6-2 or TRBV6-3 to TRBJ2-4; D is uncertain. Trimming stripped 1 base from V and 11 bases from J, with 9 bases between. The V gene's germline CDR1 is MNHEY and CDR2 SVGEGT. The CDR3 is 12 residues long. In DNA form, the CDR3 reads TGTGCCAGCAGTTACTGGGGATCGGTTCAGTACTTC. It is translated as CASSYWGSVQYF.

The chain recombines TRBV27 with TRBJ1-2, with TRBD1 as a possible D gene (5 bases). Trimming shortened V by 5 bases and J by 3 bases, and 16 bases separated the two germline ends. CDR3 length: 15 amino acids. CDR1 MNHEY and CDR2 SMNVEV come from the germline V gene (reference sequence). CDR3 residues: CASSPRGGYYYGYTF. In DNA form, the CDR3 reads TGTGCCAGCAGTCCGAGGGGCGGATACTACTATGGCTACACCTTC.

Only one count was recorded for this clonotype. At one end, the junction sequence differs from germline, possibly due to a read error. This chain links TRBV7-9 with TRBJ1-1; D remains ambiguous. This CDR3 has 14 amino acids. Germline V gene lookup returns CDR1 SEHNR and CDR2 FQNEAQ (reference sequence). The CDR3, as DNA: TGTGCCCGCAGCTTAGGGAGTGGGAACACTGAAGCTTTCTTT. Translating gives CARSLGSGNTEAFF.

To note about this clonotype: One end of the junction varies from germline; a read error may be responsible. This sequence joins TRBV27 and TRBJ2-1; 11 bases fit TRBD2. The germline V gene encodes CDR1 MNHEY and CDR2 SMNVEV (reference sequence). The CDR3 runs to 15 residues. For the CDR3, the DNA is TGTGCCTGCAGTTTATTAGCGGGAGGGTACAATGAGCAGTTCTTC. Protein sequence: CACSLLAGGYNEQFF.